The sequence of this T cell receptor beta chain was determined in a study of Graves' ophthalmopathy and Graves' hyperthyroidism. The authors amplified TCR beta CDR3 regions, and they did so from RNA transcripts for repertoire sequencing. Second-round multiplex PCR followed a first-round RT-PCR using HTBI primers. One entry per CDR3 protein, called by TCRdb with MiXCR from the multiplex PCR reads. The profile shows approximately 150,000 distinct CDR3 sequences, around 40% of them singletons. This clonotype was counted ten times or more. This receptor was taken from a man aged 25-45 years with Graves' ophthalmopathy. The sample comprised peripheral blood.

The CDR3 reads CASSEAGTGRTEAFF. Here the CDR3 DNA reads TGTGCCAGCAGTGAAGCAGGAACAGGGAGAACTGAAGCTTTCTTT. The genes are TRBV6-1 and TRBJ1-1; D is possibly TRBD1 (6 bases). Germline loops: CDR1 MNHNS, CDR2 SASEGT. V was shortened by 0 bases and J by 5 bases, with 13 bases between the two germline ends. The CDR3 extends over 15 amino acids.